The 3 T cell receptor beta chains in this list originate from one sample, sequenced in a study of healthy donors' naive CD4 and CD8 T cells. TCR libraries were built from 500 to 600 ng of total RNA by linear amplification. TCRdb ran MiXCR on the reads and lists one entry per CDR3 protein. The sample lists about 180,000 distinct CDR3 sequences, 74% occurring once. The sample consisted of naive CD4+ and CD8+ T cells sorted from blood, pooled from several donors. The receptors were sampled from a pool of human donors in good health; the sample pools cells from several healthy donors.

The rearrangement joins TRBV29-1 to TRBJ2-1; 7 bases are a match to TRBD2. The CDR3 runs 12 residues. V lost 4 bases and J lost 8; bases outside the gene matches: 5. Germline assignment: CDR1 SQVTM and CDR2 ANQGSEA. The CDR3 here is CSVVEGGYEQFF. The CDR3, as DNA: TGCAGCGTTGTCGAGGGAGGGTATGAGCAGTTCTTC.

The chain combines TRBV6-5 with TRBJ2-5; D may be TRBD2 (5 bases). V shed 2 bases and J shed 5 bases, with 9 bases lying between them. The germline V gene has CDR1 MNHEY and CDR2 SVGAGI. The CDR3 spans 13 residues. CDR3 protein: CASSYRGWETQYF. CDR3 coding DNA: TGTGCCAGCAGTTACCGGGGATGGGAGACCCAGTACTTC.

J is TRBJ1-1 and V is TRBV12-3 or TRBV12-4, with D unclear. V was cut by 8 bases and J by 3 bases, with 7 bases left in between. This CDR3 is 11 amino acids long. CDR3 residues: CASWGYTEAFF. DNA for the CDR3: TGTGCCAGCTGGGGATACACTGAAGCTTTCTTT.